One and the same sample provided the 6 T cell receptor beta chains below, sequenced in a study of shared clonotypes between healthy human individuals. Libraries were prepared by immunoSEQ multiplex PCR; TCRdb keeps only in-frame clonotypes and omits some of them. The sample includes about 2.3 million clones, approximately 93% of them seen just once. Sequences were obtained from naive CD4+ T cells from PBMCs. Subset: CD45RA+ positively selected. These receptors came from a man younger than 35 in good health. Some clones in this sample may be carry-over from other donors' samples.

The chain combines TRBV6-5 with TRBJ2-7, with TRBD2 identical over 11 bases. The CDR3 runs to 16 residues. Germline V CDR1 and CDR2: MNHEY, SVGAGI. J gave up 6 bases and V 4 bases, and 11 bases lay outside the gene matches. This CDR3 reads CASSSRTSGLPGEQYF. The CDR3 DNA follows: TGTGCCAGCAGTTCCCGGACTAGCGGGCTTCCGGGCGAGCAGTACTTC.

This chain joins TRBV7-9 and TRBJ2-2, with D tentatively TRBD2 (5 bases). The V gene lost 0 bases and the J gene lost 5 bases, with 10 bases spanning the gap. Germline CDR1 is SEHNR and CDR2 is FQNEAQ (reference sequence). This CDR3 has 15 residues. The chain's CDR3 is CASSLARSGTGELFF. The CDR3, as DNA: TGTGCCAGCAGCTTAGCGCGGTCGGGGACCGGGGAGCTGTTTTTT.

J is TRBJ1-3 and V is TRBV7-2, with D unclear. Trimming cost V 4 bases and J 2 bases, with 12 bases left between them. The CDR3 loop spans 15 amino acids. Germline V gene data show CDR1 as SGHTA and CDR2 as FQGNSA. CDR3 DNA sequence: TGTGCCAGCAGCTCACGAGAGTCTCCTGGAAACACCATATATTTT. This translates into CASSSRESPGNTIYF.

Remarks on this clone: Distinct nucleotide sequences in the sample also encode this CDR3. The rearrangement links TRBV30 to TRBJ1-5; unclear D gene. This CDR3 is built from 13 residues. The V end was cut by 2 bases, the J end by 0 bases, with 5 bases between. Germline V CDR1 and CDR2: GTSNPN, SVGIG (reference sequence). CDR3 coding DNA: TGTGCCTGGAGTATAGATAGCAATCAGCCCCAGCATTTT. Amino acid sequence: CAWSIDSNQPQHF. The entire variable domain, with the rest obtained from reference TRBV30 and TRBJ1-5, is as follows: SQTIHQWPATLVQPVGSPLSLECTVEGTSNPNLYWYRQAAGRGLQLLFYSVGIGQISSEVPQNLSASRPQDRQFILSSKKLLLSDSGFYLCAWSIDSNQPQHFGDGTRLSIL.

This chain links TRBV7-2 with TRBJ2-1; 8 bases line up with TRBD2. With V trimmed by 2 bases and J by 6 bases, 6 bases remained unmatched. The length of the CDR3 is 15 residues. Germline CDR1 is SGHTA and CDR2 is FQGNSA. CDR3 nucleotide sequence: TGTGCCAGCAGCTTACTAACGGGAGGGCTCAATGAGCAGTTCTTC. Translated: CASSLLTGGLNEQFF.

The chain joins TRBV6-6 to TRBJ1-5; possibly TRBD1 for D (6 bases). The CDR3 is 14 amino acids. The V and J ends lost 5 bases and 1 base respectively, with 9 bases between them. Germline V gene sequence: CDR1 MNHNY, CDR2 SVGAGI (reference sequence). CDR3 nucleotide sequence: TGTGCCAGCAGTAGACAGGTCAGCAATCAGCCCCAGCATTTT. Its translation: CASSRQVSNQPQHF.